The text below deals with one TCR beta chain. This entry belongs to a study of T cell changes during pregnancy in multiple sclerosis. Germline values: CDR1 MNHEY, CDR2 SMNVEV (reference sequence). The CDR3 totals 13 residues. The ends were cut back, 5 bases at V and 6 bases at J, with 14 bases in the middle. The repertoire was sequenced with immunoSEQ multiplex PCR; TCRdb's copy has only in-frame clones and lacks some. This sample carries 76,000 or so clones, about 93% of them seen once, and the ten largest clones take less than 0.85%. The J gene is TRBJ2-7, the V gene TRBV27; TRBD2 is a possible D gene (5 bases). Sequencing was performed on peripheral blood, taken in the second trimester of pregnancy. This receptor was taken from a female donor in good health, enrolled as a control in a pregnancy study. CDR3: CASSPTLAFEQYF. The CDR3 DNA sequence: TGTGCCAGCAGTCCCACCCTAGCTTTCGAGCAGTACTTC.